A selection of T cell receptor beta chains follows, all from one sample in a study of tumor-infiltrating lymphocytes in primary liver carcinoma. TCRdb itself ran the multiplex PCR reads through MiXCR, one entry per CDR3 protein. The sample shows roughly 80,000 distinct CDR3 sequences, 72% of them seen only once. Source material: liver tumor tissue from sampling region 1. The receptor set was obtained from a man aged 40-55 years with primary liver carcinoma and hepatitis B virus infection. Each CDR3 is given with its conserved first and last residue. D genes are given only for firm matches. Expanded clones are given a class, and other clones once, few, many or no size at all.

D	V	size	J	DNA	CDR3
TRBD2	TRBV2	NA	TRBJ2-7	TGTGCCAGCAGTGACGGGAGGGCTGTCGAGCAGTACTTC	CASSDGRAVEQYF
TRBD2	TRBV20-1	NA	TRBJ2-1	TGCAGTACTAGCGGGGGCCCGTACAATGAGCAGTTCTTC	CSTSGGPYNEQFF
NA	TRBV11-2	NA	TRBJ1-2	TGTACCAGCAGCTTTGAGGGGAACCATGGCTACACCTTC	CTSSFEGNHGYTF
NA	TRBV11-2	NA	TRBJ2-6	TGTGCCAACAGCTTATTCGGCCCCCATGGGGCCAACGTCCTGACTTTC	CANSLFGPHGANVLTF
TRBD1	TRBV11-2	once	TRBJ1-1	TGTGCCAGCCGCCTAACGGGGGGACAGGGGTTCGGCACTGAAGCTTTCTTT	CASRLTGGQGFGTEAFF
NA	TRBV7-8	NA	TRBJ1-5	TGTGTCAGCATTGGGGGTAGCTATAGCAATCAGCCCCAGCATTTT	CVSIGGSYSNQPQHF
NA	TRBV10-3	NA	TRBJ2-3	TGTGCCATCAGTGCCCGGGGCTTGGGAGATACGCAGTATTTT	CAISARGLGDTQYF
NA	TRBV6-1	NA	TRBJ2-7	TGTGCCAGTAGTGAAATGGCGGTCGATCAGTACTTC	CASSEMAVDQYF
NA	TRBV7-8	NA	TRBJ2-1	TGTACCAGGAGGGGGTACAATGAGCAGTTCTTC	CTRRGYNEQFF
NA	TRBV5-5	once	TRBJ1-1	TGTGCCAGCAGCGGGAGGGACACAGAAGTTTTCTTT	CASSGRDTEVFF
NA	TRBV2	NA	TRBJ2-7	TGTGCCAGCATTAGCTCCTACGAGCAGTACTTC	CASISSYEQYF
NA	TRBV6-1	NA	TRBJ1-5	TGTGCCAGCAATGTGGAGGCTGGTGTTGAAACCCAGCATTTT	CASNVEAGVETQHF
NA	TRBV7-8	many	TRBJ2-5	TGTGCCAGCAGCCTAACCCTGACAGGTAGAGGGGAGACCCAGTACTTC	CASSLTLTGRGETQYF
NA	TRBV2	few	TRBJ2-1	TGTGCCGGCAGCGCGAGTGGGAATGAGCAGTTCTTC	CAGSASGNEQFF
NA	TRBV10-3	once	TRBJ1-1	TGTACCATTTTACCCTCACGTGGTTTGGTGGACACTGGAGCTTTCTTT	CTILPSRGLVDTGAFF
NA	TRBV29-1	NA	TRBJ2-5	TGCGGCGTTTGGGCGGAGGGAGTGGGCCAAGAGACCCAGTACTTC	CGVWAEGVGQETQYF
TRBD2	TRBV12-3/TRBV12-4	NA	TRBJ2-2	TGTGCCTGCAACCGAAGCGGGACTGACACCGGGGAGCTGTTTTTT	CACNRSGTDTGELFF
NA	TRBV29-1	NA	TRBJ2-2	TGCAGCTTTGACCAAGGGCTCGGGGAGCTGCTTTTT	CSFDQGLGELLF
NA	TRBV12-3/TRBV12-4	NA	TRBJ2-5	TGTGCCAGCAGTCGGGACGCCCAAGAGACCCAGTACTTC	CASSRDAQETQYF
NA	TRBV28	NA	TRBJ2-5	TGTGCCAGCACCGACAGAAGGACATCAGGGGATACCCAGTACTTC	CASTDRRTSGDTQYF
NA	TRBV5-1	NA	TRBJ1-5	TGCGCCAGCAGCTTGGCCCCAGGGGCGCGAGGTCAGCCCCAGCATTTT	CASSLAPGARGQPQHF
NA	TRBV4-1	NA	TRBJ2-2	TGCGTCAGCAGCCAAGGGTTTGGGGGGTTCGGGGAGCTCTTTTTT	CVSSQGFGGFGELFF
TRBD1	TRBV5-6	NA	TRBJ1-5	TGTGCCAGCAGCCGTCGACAGGGGGCAACGAATCAGCCCCAGCATTTT	CASSRRQGATNQPQHF
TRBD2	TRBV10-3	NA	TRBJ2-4	TGTGCCATAAGTGAGTTGGCTAGCGGGAGGGCGAACATTCAGCAATTC	CAISELASGRANIQQF
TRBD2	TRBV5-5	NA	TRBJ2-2	TGTGTCAGCAGCAGGGGACTAGCGGGAGACTCGAACACCGGGGAGCTGGTTTTT	CVSSRGLAGDSNTGELVF
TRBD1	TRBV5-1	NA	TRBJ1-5	TGCGCCAGTAGACAGGGGGGTCAGCCCCAGCATTTT	CASRQGGQPQHF
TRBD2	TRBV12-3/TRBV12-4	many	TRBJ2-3	TGTGCCAGCGGACTAGCGGGGGCTCAAAGCACAGATACGCAGTATTTT	CASGLAGAQSTDTQYF
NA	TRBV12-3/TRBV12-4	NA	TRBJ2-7	TGTGCCAGCATGAACGGGACTCCCGGAATGGACGAGCAGTACTTC	CASMNGTPGMDEQYF
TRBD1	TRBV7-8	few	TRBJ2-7	TGTGCCAGCAGGAAGGGACAGGGGCCCTCCTACGAGCAGTACTTC	CASRKGQGPSYEQYF
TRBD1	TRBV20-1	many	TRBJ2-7	TGCAGTGCGGGACAGGGGAGTAACGAGCAGTACTTC	CSAGQGSNEQYF
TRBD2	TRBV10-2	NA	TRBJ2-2	TGCGCCAGCAGTGGCCCGGGACTAGCGGGACTTCCGAACACCGGGGGGCCGTTTTTT	CASSGPGLAGLPNTGGPFF
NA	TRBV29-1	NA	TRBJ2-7	TGCAGCATCGAATTAACAGAATCCTACGAGCAGTACTTC	CSIELTESYEQYF
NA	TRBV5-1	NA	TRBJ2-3	TGCGCCAGCAGCCGGCAACAAGGGGCTTACTCAGATACGCAGTATTTT	CASSRQQGAYSDTQYF
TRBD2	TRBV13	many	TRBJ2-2	TGTGCCAGCAGCATCCTAGGGACTAGCGTCGGGGAGCTGTTTTTT	CASSILGTSVGELFF
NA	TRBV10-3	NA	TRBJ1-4	TGTGCCATCGGTGGAAGTCCCGGGACTGGGATAGGGGCTAATGAAAAACTGTTTTTT	CAIGGSPGTGIGANEKLFF
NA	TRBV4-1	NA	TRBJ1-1	TGCGCCAGCAGCGGTTGGTTAGGGAACACTGAAGCTTCCTTT	CASSGWLGNTEASF
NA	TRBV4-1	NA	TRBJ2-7	TGCGCCAGCAGCCATAGCTGGGACCTTGTCTACGAGCAGTACTTC	CASSHSWDLVYEQYF
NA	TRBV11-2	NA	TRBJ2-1	TGTGCCAGCGGTTCATCGGACCCTGGGAATGACCAGTTCTTC	CASGSSDPGNDQFF
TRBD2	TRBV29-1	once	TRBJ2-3	TGCAGCGTCCTACTAGCGCGGGGCAGGCCAGATACGCAGTGTTTT	CSVLLARGRPDTQCF
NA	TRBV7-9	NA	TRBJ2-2	TGTGCCAGCAGCTTGAGCGGAGCTACTACCGGGGAGCTGTTTTTT	CASSLSGATTGELFF
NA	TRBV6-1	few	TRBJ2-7	TGTGCCAGCAGTAGGCAGGGCTTCAAGTCGGGCGAGCAATACTTC	CASSRQGFKSGEQYF
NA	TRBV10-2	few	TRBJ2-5	TGTGTCGTCGGGAATCAGAGCGGGACCCAGTACTTC	CVVGNQSGTQYF
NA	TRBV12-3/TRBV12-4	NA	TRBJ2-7	TGTGCCAGCAGTGACCAGGGAACAGAGGGCAGCGAGCAGTACTTC	CASSDQGTEGSEQYF
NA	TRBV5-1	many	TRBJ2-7	TGCGCCAGCAGCTTGGCCCTGGAACCCTACGAGCAGTACTTC	CASSLALEPYEQYF
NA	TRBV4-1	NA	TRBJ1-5	TGCGCCAACAGTCCAAGGGAGGTTGGTCTTCAGCCCCAGCATTTC	CANSPREVGLQPQHF